One T cell receptor (beta chain) is described in this entry. The antigen remains unidentified. Data came from immunoSEQ multiplex PCR; TCRdb stores just in-frame clones and leaves some out. The sample includes about 97,000 clones, roughly 88% seen only once; the top ten take 12%. The sample comes from a study of PD-1 blockade in classical Hodgkin lymphoma. Study-wide results and limits: Compared with baseline, CD4+ but not CD8+ TCR diversity had risen significantly by C4D1.

All the patients suffered relapse after autologous stem cell transplantation, and brentuximab vedotin exposure differed. V was trimmed by 5 bases and J by 2 bases, leaving 9 bases between them. CDR3 length equals 13 residues. Per germline, CDR1 SGHRS and CDR2 YFSETQ. The chain employs TRBV5-1 and TRBJ2-3; D not resolved. Material: peripheral blood mononuclear cells (PBMCs), obtained at baseline. The clonotype was recovered from a human donor with classical Hodgkin lymphoma. CDR3 sequence: CASRLGSTDTQYF. In nucleotides, the CDR3 is TGCGCCAGCAGACTGGGATCCACAGATACGCAGTATTTT.